The rows below give T cell receptor beta chains drawn from one sample of a study of blood T cell repertoires in COVID-19. Generated by immunoSEQ multiplex PCR, the TCRdb table keeps only in-frame clones and is missing some. The table lists 220,000 or so clones, approximately 81% of them singletons, with approximately 4% in the top ten. The sequenced material came from peripheral blood. The receptors shown here come from a woman aged 80 or older with acute or convalescent COVID-19. Each CDR3 is given with its conserved first and last residue. A D gene is named only where the DNA matches it firmly. Clone size is given for some rows only: seen once, a few or many times, or a class if the clone is expanded.

size	V	D	J	CDR3	DNA
-	TRBV20-1	-	TRBJ1-2	CSATESYGYTF	TGCAGTGCGACAGAATCCTATGGCTACACCTTC
-	TRBV6-5	-	TRBJ2-1	CASSSGRGEQFF	TGTGCCAGCAGTTCCGGACGGGGTGAGCAGTTCTTC
once	TRBV11-2	-	TRBJ2-7	CASSPPAAYEQYF	TGTGCCAGCAGCCCCCCCGCAGCCTACGAGCAGTACTTC
-	TRBV9	TRBD1	TRBJ2-1	CASSVTGGVEQFF	TGTGCCAGCAGCGTGACAGGGGGCGTTGAGCAGTTCTTC
-	TRBV6-5	-	TRBJ1-6	CASSPLGPSGGALHF	TGTGCCAGCAGTCCTCTGGGACCCAGCGGGGGGGCCCTCCACTTT
-	TRBV6-1	-	TRBJ1-1	CASSEDPGRIAEAFF	TGTGCCAGCAGTGAAGATCCGGGGAGGATCGCTGAAGCTTTCTTT
once	TRBV5-1	-	TRBJ2-1	CASSLAFLGDSEQFF	TGCGCCAGCAGCTTGGCCTTTCTCGGGGATAGTGAGCAGTTCTTC
-	TRBV27	-	TRBJ1-6	CASRDRTTSPLHF	TGTGCCAGCAGAGACAGGACGACTTCACCCCTCCACTTT
-	TRBV19	TRBD1	TRBJ1-1	CASSNQGAVTEAFF	TGTGCCAGTAGTAATCAGGGGGCCGTCACTGAAGCTTTCTTT
-	TRBV4-3	TRBD2	TRBJ2-3	CASSQDGSGGGDTQYF	TGCGCCAGCAGCCAGGATGGTAGCGGGGGAGGAGATACGCAGTATTTT
-	TRBV7-2	-	TRBJ2-3	CASSSPVGATDTQYF	TGTGCCAGCAGCTCACCCGTGGGGGCTACAGATACGCAGTATTTT
-	TRBV10-3	-	TRBJ1-4	CAISESYGSNEKLFF	TGTGCCATCAGTGAGAGCTACGGGTCTAATGAAAAACTGTTTTTT
few	TRBV7-2	-	TRBJ1-2	CASSSDRRSGYTF	TGTGCCAGCAGCTCAGACAGGAGGAGTGGCTACACCTTC
-	TRBV3-1/TRBV3-2	-	TRBJ2-3	CASSQVGTPFTDTQYF	TGTGCCAGCAGCCAAGTCGGGACACCTTTCACAGATACGCAGTATTTT
-	TRBV24-1	TRBD2	TRBJ2-1	CATSPGLAVSYNEQFF	TGTGCCACCAGCCCCGGACTAGCGGTCTCCTACAATGAGCAGTTCTTC
-	TRBV7-2	-	TRBJ2-2	CASSKTPGNTGELFF	TGTGCCAGCAGCAAGACACCGGGAAACACCGGGGAGCTGTTTTTT
-	TRBV6-5	-	TRBJ1-3	CASSYAQTSSGNTIYF	TGTGCCAGCAGTTACGCGCAAACGAGCTCTGGAAACACCATATATTTT
-	TRBV7-2	TRBD1	TRBJ1-1	CASRQQGDTEAFF	TGTGCCAGCAGGCAACAGGGGGACACTGAAGCTTTCTTT
-	TRBV2	-	TRBJ1-1	CASSSTGGSTEAFF	TGTGCCAGCAGCTCAACGGGGGGGAGCACTGAAGCTTTCTTT
-	TRBV5-1	TRBD2	TRBJ2-1	CASSLARFFGGATHLNEQFF	TGCGCCAGCAGCTTGGCCCGATTCTTCGGGGGGGCCACTCATCTCAATGAGCAGTTCTTC
-	TRBV27	TRBD1	TRBJ2-1	CASSFLGQGANNEQFF	TGTGCCAGCAGTTTCCTTGGACAGGGCGCCAACAATGAGCAGTTCTTC
-	TRBV11-2	TRBD1	TRBJ1-6	CASSFDRAVNSPLHF	TGTGCCAGCAGCTTCGACAGGGCCGTTAATTCACCCCTCCACTTT
-	TRBV10-3	TRBD1	TRBJ1-2	CAISIQGYDYGYTF	TGTGCCATCAGCATACAGGGGTATGACTATGGCTACACCTTC
-	TRBV6-5	TRBD2	TRBJ2-1	CASKSGGDYNEQFF	TGTGCCAGCAAGAGCGGGGGAGACTACAATGAGCAGTTCTTC
-	TRBV28	-	TRBJ1-4	CASSVRDAGGKLFF	TGTGCCAGCAGTGTCCGGGACGCCGGGGGAAAACTGTTTTTT
-	TRBV7-6	TRBD2	TRBJ2-1	CASSSRLAGSSYNEQFF	TGTGCCAGCAGCTCCCGACTAGCGGGGAGCTCCTACAATGAGCAGTTCTTC
-	TRBV7-3	-	TRBJ1-1	CASSPTGNTEAFF	TGTGCCAGCAGCCCGACAGGGAACACTGAAGCTTTCTTT
-	TRBV18	TRBD1	TRBJ2-7	CASSGGQGYVYEQYF	TGTGCCAGCTCAGGGGGACAGGGATATGTCTACGAGCAGTACTTC
-	TRBV5-4	TRBD2	TRBJ2-1	CASSLLGGGSYNEQFF	TGTGCCAGCAGCTTGTTGGGCGGGGGGTCCTACAATGAGCAGTTCTTC
-	TRBV19	-	TRBJ1-3	CASSIRSVSGNTIYF	TGTGCCAGTAGTATACGGTCCGTCTCTGGAAACACCATATATTTT
-	TRBV11-2	-	TRBJ1-2	CASSLFISGGPKGYTF	TGTGCCAGCAGCTTATTCATTTCGGGGGGGCCAAAAGGCTACACCTTC
once	TRBV19	TRBD1	TRBJ1-6	CASGRGQGNSPLHF	TGTGCCTCCGGGAGGGGACAGGGGAATTCACCCCTCCACTTT
-	TRBV15	-	TRBJ1-1	CATSRDSGGTGAFF	TGTGCCACCAGCAGAGATTCTGGGGGCACCGGAGCTTTCTTT
-	TRBV28	-	TRBJ1-5	CASSPRNQPQHF	TGTGCCAGCAGTCCCCGTAATCAGCCCCAGCATTTT
-	TRBV10-2	-	TRBJ1-1	CASSLSRNTEAFF	TGCGCCAGCAGCCTCAGTCGGAACACTGAAGCTTTCTTT
-	TRBV5-1	TRBD1	TRBJ1-5	CASSPQGAPNQPQHF	TGCGCCAGCAGCCCACAGGGGGCCCCCAATCAGCCCCAGCATTTT